This TCR beta chain originates from a study of cytomegalovirus exposure and HLA in healthy donors (dated by TCRdb to 2017 to 2019). Broadly, across the study: An earlier analysis of 587 of the donors reported 276 Gb of sequence data and about 120 million unique TCR beta sequences obtained from approximately 180 million T cells. The number of typed donors differed by locus: roughly 629-640 for A, B, C, DRB1 and DQB1; 522 for DQA1; about 600 for DPA1; and 400 to 480 for DPB1. Among 300 to 500 genotyped donors of the cohort, an average of roughly 230,000 unique TCR beta nucleotide sequences was sequenced per donor, of which about 18% were non-productive. In the later analysis, no new phenotypic data were used to find candidate immune exposures; instead, reliance was placed on TCR beta sequences and their occurrence across donors. Of the 300 to 450 genotyped donors, 81% were placed in the genetic ancestry cluster associated with self-reported Caucasian donors. Along with the roughly 610-subject first cohort, a separate validation cohort of over 90 different subjects was used. An early release that covered about 600 HLA-typed donors contained 300 to 350 gigabases of sequencing data and about 84 million unique TCR sequences. To predict cytomegalovirus infection status, the study brought together high-throughput TCR immunosequencing, statistical association of individual TCRs with disease status, and machine learning. In an earlier analysis of several hundred of the donors, high-throughput TCR beta sequencing was used to judge whether each TCR beta V gene segment behaved as functional or pseudogenic. Class I and class II HLA loci were covered by the typing at four-digit resolution. In a later genetic analysis, genome-wide SNP genotypes for about three fifths of the roughly 670 donors were used, and that subset was treated as a discovery cohort. Because of strong linkage in the cohort, five DR-DQ haplotypes were treated as single units for association and clustering. Every repertoire in the discovery cohort had been generated on one and the same sequencing platform. Alongside the repertoire data, information on donor age, sex, ethnicity and CMV serostatus was compiled. The aim of the study was to test whether cataloging public T cell receptors could identify signatures of past pathogen exposure. A later analysis re-analyzed previously published TCR beta repertoires from 660 or so donors and added high-resolution HLA genotyping to study TCR occurrence patterns. The T cell repertoires of 700 or so subjects were profiled by immunosequencing and related to cytomegalovirus serostatus.

In total, 500 to 700 healthy bone marrow donors made up the cohort. At the time of sampling, all cohort members were nominally healthy, though unrecorded immune exposures were likely present. The donor was CMV seropositive and belonged to the group of over 250 seropositive cohort members. A peripheral blood sample was collected from each donor, and TCR beta sequencing was performed on peripheral blood mononuclear cells. Genomic DNA extraction from the blood cell samples was performed with the Qiagen DNeasy Blood Extraction Kit. The library came from the immunoSEQ multiplex PCR assay. For the multiplex PCR, a mixture combining 60 forward primers for TCR Vbeta segments and 13 reverse primers for TCR Jbeta segments was used. The CDR3 region of rearranged TCR beta genes was amplified from genomic DNA by a multiplex PCR assay. On the Illumina HiSeq System, the amplified TCR beta libraries were sequenced as 87-base-pair reads. Per the original workflow: A later analysis counted approximately 74 million unique TCR beta chains across the 666 repertoires, and around 12 million of these chains were shared by at least two donors. Raw reads were error-corrected and collapsed into unique sequences with a nearest-neighbor algorithm that merged closely related sequences to remove PCR and sequencing errors. To assign V, D and J gene segments, CDR3 sequences were aligned to IMGT reference sequences. For a sequence to be retained, a match of at least six nucleotides to both a V gene segment and a J gene segment was required. A rearrangement counted as productive if the CDR3 had no stop codons and remained in frame with V and J, and every other rearrangement counted as non-productive. Following IMGT convention, CDR3 was defined as the stretch from the second conserved V-encoded cysteine to the conserved J-encoded phenylalanine. Sequences without an unambiguous match to a single V gene segment were excluded from the earlier analysis of about 600 of the donors. In an earlier analysis of 587 of the donors, a V segment was called functional when productive rearrangements were above 56.7%, and segregating when the standard deviation between donors exceeded 5%. To diagnose cytomegalovirus status from the catalog of TCR beta chain sequences, a statistical classification framework was built. In a later analysis, TCR nucleotide sequences were compared against IMGT/GENE-DB human TR gene sequences so that V and J genes could be assigned. Using the TCRdist pipeline, a later analysis assigned CDR3 sequences along with most-parsimonious VDJ recombination scenarios. In a later analysis, every TCR beta chain was defined by the combination of its CDR3 amino acid sequence and its V-gene family, and reads without a unique V-gene family were dropped. In a later analysis, 450 to 600 highly shared, low-generation-probability nucleotide sequences were removed to address suspected cross-contamination and a sequencing artifact. For each public chain, a later analysis derived a clonal expansion index from normalized ranks of inferred template counts within each repertoire. In a later analysis, generation probabilities were computed using a VDJ recombination model fitted to out-of-frame rearrangements, and the results were checked against IGoR. In a later analysis, TCR-TCR, TCR-HLA and TCR-CMV co-occurrence was scored with hypergeometric tests, and a repertoire-size bias correction was applied to TCR pairs. To estimate false discovery rates, a later analysis permuted the HLA or CMV assignments 20 times. A later analysis grouped co-occurring TCRs with DBSCAN, adding TCRdist sequence similarity when clustering within HLA-allele-positive subsets. Co-occurrence clustering excluded repertoires with fewer than 30,000 or more than 120,000 public chains, plus five with anomalous nucleotide sharing. TCRdb carries this immuneACCESS record with in-frame sequences only. Its versions omit some clonotypes, under half of them owing to an unresolved V gene in the studies checked, with the rest unexplained. Clone size and V and J calls were adopted from that table, with D and trimming inferred from the DNA. The sample records some 200,000 clones, about four fifths of which are singletons. Of the sample, about 1.4% falls within the top ten clones.

From the germline V gene (reference sequence), CDR1 is LNHDA and CDR2 is SQIVND. The trim is 7 bases for V and 0 bases for J, with a gap of 12 bases between the germline ends. Including the terminal cysteine and phenylalanine, the CDR3 comprises 14 residues. Only the CDR3 region is kept as DNA, spanning 42 bases read in frame from base 1. As regards this clone: There is no known antigen for this receptor. Within one base of it there is no much larger clone, and no base qualities were kept.

General findings and caveats noted by the study authors: In a later analysis, HLA-associated TCR beta chains were found to be more clonally expanded and to have lower generation probabilities than equally common non-associated chains. A further reported finding was that TCR beta sequences accurately predicted the HLA-A and HLA-B alleles for most subjects in the first cohort. Assigning TCR associations to individual alleles was difficult when HLA alleles, especially DR and DQ, strongly co-occurred. CMV serostatus was the only immune exposure information available for the cohort. Only TCR beta chains were sequenced in this cohort, and the absence of alpha or paired-chain data limited detectable features. While some public TCRs were present in many individuals, most TCR sequences turned up only very rarely across donors. It was suggested by the authors that the approach could potentially be generalized to other disease states and immunological phenotypes. A later analysis found that TCR association rates varied across HLA loci, with DRB1 alleles showing the most associated TCRs and HLA-C alleles the fewest. Some IMGT-functional V segments, including TRBV6-2 and TRBV6-3, could not be distinguished by the 87-base-pair reads and were therefore excluded. According to a later genetic analysis, donors in an Asian-associated ancestry cluster had fewer N-insertions in productive TCRs than the approximately 670-donor mean. In both the original and validation cohorts, the classifier was reported to diagnose cytomegalovirus status with high specificity and sensitivity. A total of fewer than 200 TCR beta chains were listed by the study as associated with cytomegalovirus. The sequencing pipeline was judged likely to have produced a cluster of highly shared sequence variants as a technical artifact. Linkage disequilibrium might explain the correlated functional status among segregating V segments, but an unknown experimental factor could not be excluded. An association between a missense DCLRE1C variant and V-gene and J-gene trimming of TCR beta chains was found in a later genetic analysis and replicated in an independent cohort. Several of the top co-occurrence clusters appeared to be linked to parvovirus B19, influenza, CMV and Epstein-Barr virus, according to a later analysis. A later analysis found that most CMV-associated TCR beta chains appeared HLA-restricted, with HLA associations seemingly driven largely by CMV exposure. In vitro tests confirmed that a few of the cytomegalovirus-associated TCR beta chains recognize cytomegalovirus antigens. An earlier analysis of several hundred of the donors showed that most TCR beta V segments appeared in productive rearrangements either about 90% or about 30% of the time, which broadly matched IMGT annotations. The earlier analysis of approximately 540 of the donors excluded 15 to 20 rarely observed V segments, including chromosome 9 orphons, because counts were too low. Roughly uniform sequencing depth across donors was assumed in presence/absence analyses, although this assumption may not hold. In a later analysis, some 18,000 TCR beta sequences were associated with specific HLA alleles at a false discovery rate of 0.05. Because HLA typing was missing for some donors at each locus, association tests included only the typed subset.

In this chain, TRBV19 is recombined with TRBJ1-1, with the D segment identity uncertain. This clonotype was obtained from a girl aged 5 to 17 in good health and CMV-seropositive. The source material was PBMCs. The CDR3 region: CASTQEGMNTEAFF. DNA sequence: TGTGCCAGTACCCAAGAGGGAATGAACACTGAAGCTTTCTTT. The variable domain in full, with residues beyond the CDR3 obtained from the reference TRBV19 and TRBJ1-1 genes, is DGGITQSPKYLFRKEGQNVTLSCEQNLNHDAMYWYRQDPGQGLRLIYYSQIVNDFQKGDIAEGYSVSREKKESFPLTVTSAQKNPTAFYLCASTQEGMNTEAFFGQGTRLTVV.